This T cell receptor (beta chain) appears in the sequencing data of a study of human T cells and chemical hapten exposure. Study-wide results and limits: Higher patch test scores went with higher counts of PT1 expanded TCRs.

Unique molecular identifiers were linked by the library to individual cDNA molecules. TCRdb reanalysed the RACE reads using MiXCR and keeps one entry per CDR3 protein. Found here are 95,000 to 150,000 distinct CDR3 sequences, roughly 13% of them singletons; the top ten hold 0.8% to 1%. The time point: patch test 1, 2 weeks after DPC sensitization. Treatment denoted: therapeutic diphenylcyclopropenone sensitization with weekly scalp DPC. The donor pool consisted of alopecia patients aged 18 to 70 years, considered suitable for DPC. Germline loops: CDR1 MNHEY, CDR2 SMNVEV (reference sequence). Trimming cost V 0 bases and J 4 bases, with 12 bases left between them. CDR3 length: 15 amino acids. This clonotype has a count of ten or more. The antigen is unknown.

This sequence originates from a man aged 18 to 35 with alopecia areata. Some clones in this sample may be carry-over from other donors' samples. V and J are TRBV27 and TRBJ1-1; D gene ambiguous. The input for sequencing was whole blood, taken in connection with sensitization to the hapten diphenylcyclopropenone (DPC). CDR3: CASSLSTSEVTEAFF. In nucleotides, the CDR3 is TGTGCCAGCAGTTTATCGACTTCGGAGGTCACTGAAGCTTTCTTT.